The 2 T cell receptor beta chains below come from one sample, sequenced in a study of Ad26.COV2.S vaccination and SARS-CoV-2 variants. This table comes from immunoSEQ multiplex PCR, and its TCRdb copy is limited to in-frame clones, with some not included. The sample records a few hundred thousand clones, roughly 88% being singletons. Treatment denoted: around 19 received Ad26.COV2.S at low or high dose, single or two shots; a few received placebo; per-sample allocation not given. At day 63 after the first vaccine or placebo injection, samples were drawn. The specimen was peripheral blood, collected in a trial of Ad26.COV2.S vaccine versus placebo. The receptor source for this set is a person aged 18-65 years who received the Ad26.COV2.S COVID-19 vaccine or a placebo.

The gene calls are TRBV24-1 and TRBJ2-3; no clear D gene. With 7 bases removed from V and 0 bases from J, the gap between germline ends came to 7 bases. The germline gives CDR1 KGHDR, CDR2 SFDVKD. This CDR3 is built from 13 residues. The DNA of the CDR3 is TGTGCCACCAGACACACTAGCACAGATACGCAGTATTTT. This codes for CATRHTSTDTQYF.

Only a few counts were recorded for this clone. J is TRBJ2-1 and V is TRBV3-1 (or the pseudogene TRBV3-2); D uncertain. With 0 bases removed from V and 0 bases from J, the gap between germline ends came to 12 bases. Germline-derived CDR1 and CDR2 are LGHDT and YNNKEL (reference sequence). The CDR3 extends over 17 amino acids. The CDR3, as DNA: TGTGCCAGCAGCCAAGAGGGGTCGGCGACCTCCTACAATGAGCAGTTCTTC. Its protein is CASSQEGSATSYNEQFF.